The 14 T cell receptor beta chains listed next were all sequenced from one sample in a study of graft-versus-host responses after intestinal transplantation. The data were produced by immunoSEQ multiplex PCR, yet TCRdb's version contains in-frame clones alone and is incomplete. The data show roughly 45,000 clones, about 95% seen once. The material was PBMCs, obtained more than 310 days after intestinal transplant. The origin of the receptors is a human patient who received an intestinal transplant, so some T cells may come from the graft donor.

The chain has TRBV11-2 and TRBJ2-3; 14 nucleotides match TRBD2. This CDR3 region has 18 residues. Trimming cost V 7 bases and J 4 bases; bases outside gene matches: 13. Germline V gives CDR1 SGHAT, CDR2 FQNNGV. The CDR3 nucleotides are TGTGCCAGCAAGTACGGACTAGCGGGGGGTTGGATTGCAGATACGCAGTATTTT. Translation: CASKYGLAGGWIADTQYF.

V gene TRBV30 combines with J gene TRBJ2-3, with no clear D. V was cut by 1 base and J by 0 bases, with 8 bases left in between. Germline V gene data show CDR1 as GTSNPN and CDR2 as SVGIG (reference sequence). This CDR3 region has 14 residues. The CDR3 spells CAWSEWSSTDTQYF. The CDR3 DNA reads as TGTGCCTGGAGTGAATGGTCTAGCACAGATACGCAGTATTTT.

CDR3 sequence: CASSFAGAGENNEQFF. The CDR3 DNA is TGTGCCAGCAGCTTTGCGGGAGCGGGGGAGAACAATGAGCAGTTCTTC. V and J are TRBV7-9 and TRBJ2-1; 8 bases match TRBD2. The CDR3 has 16 residues. Germline CDR1 and CDR2: SEHNR and FQNEAQ (reference sequence). J gave up 5 bases and V 3 bases, and 9 bases lay outside the gene matches.

This clone was recorded once. The gene calls are TRBV18 and TRBJ2-1, with D perhaps matching TRBD2 (6 bases). The CDR3 is made up of 16 amino acids. The germline V gene has CDR1 KGHSH and CDR2 LQKENI. Between the trimmed V and J ends, which lost 0 bases and 0 bases, there was a span of 9 bases. The CDR3 spells CASSPPLASSYNEQFF. The CDR3, as DNA: TGTGCCAGCTCACCACCGCTAGCGAGCTCCTACAATGAGCAGTTCTTC.

V and J are TRBV27 and TRBJ2-3; D is unresolved. The germline V and J ends were trimmed by 8 bases and 7 bases, with 10 bases remaining between them. The CDR3 totals 11 residues. The V gene's germline CDR1 is MNHEY and CDR2 SMNVEV (reference sequence). CDR3 in DNA: TGTGCCAGCGCGATCTCCCATACGCAGTATTTT. Translation gives CASAISHTQYF.

This chain uses TRBV11-2 with TRBJ2-5; D ambiguous. Germline V gives CDR1 SGHAT, CDR2 FQNNGV. Trimming took 1 base from V and 5 from J, leaving 8 bases between them. This CDR3 has 13 residues. Written as DNA, the CDR3 is TGTGCCAGCAGCTTAGGTTCTTTGGAGACCCAGTACTTC. This codes for CASSLGSLETQYF. Full variable domain (outside the CDR3, taken from reference TRBV11-2 and TRBJ2-5): EAGVAQSPRYKIIEKRQSVAFWCNPISGHATLYWYQQILGQGPKLLIQFQNNGVVDDSQLPKDRFSAERLKGVDSTLKIQPAKLEDSAVYLCASSLGSLETQYFGPGTRLLVL.

For the CDR3, the DNA is TGTGCCAGCAAACAGGGGGTAGGGGAGACCCAGTACTTC. Translating it yields CASKQGVGETQYF. V is TRBV2 and J is TRBJ2-5; 8 nucleotides align to TRBD1. The germline gives CDR1 SNHLY, CDR2 FYNNEI. CDR3 size: 13 residues. J was trimmed by 5 bases and V by 7 bases; bases with no gene match: 6.

This sequence joins TRBV2 and TRBJ1-2; TRBD1 might be the D (6 bases). Germline V gene lookup returns CDR1 SNHLY and CDR2 FYNNEI. The CDR3 is 12 amino acids. V shed 9 bases and J shed 8 bases, with 16 bases lying between them. The CDR3 loop is CARYTGKVGYTF. CDR3 nucleotides: TGTGCCAGGTACACAGGGAAAGTAGGCTACACCTTC.

The chain recombines TRBV4-2 with TRBJ1-1; no reliable D call. Trimming removed 0 bases at V and 3 bases at J, with 8 bases between. CDR3 size: 14 residues. Per the germline V gene, CDR1 is LGHNA and CDR2 is YNFKEQ. The CDR3 loop reads CASSQEPTHTEAFF. The CDR3 region has the DNA TGTGCCAGCAGCCAAGAGCCCACGCACACTGAAGCTTTCTTT.

The chain combines TRBV5-4 with TRBJ2-5, with 11 bases that match TRBD2. The germline gives CDR1 SGHNT, CDR2 YYREEE (reference sequence). The CDR3 runs to 16 residues. V dropped 4 bases and J dropped 5; count of bases not matched to a gene: 10. The CDR3 DNA reads TGTGCCAGCAGCCTTGCACTAGCGGGAGCCCGGGAGACCCAGTACTTC. It encodes CASSLALAGARETQYF.

This chain joins TRBV11-1 and TRBJ1-1; 7 nucleotides agree with TRBD1. J lost 5 bases, V lost 5 bases, and 5 bases had no gene match. Germline V gene lookup returns CDR1 SGHAT and CDR2 FQDESV (reference sequence). The CDR3 has 13 residues. The DNA of the CDR3 is TGTGCCAGCAGCCATTTACAGGGGACTGAAGCTTTCTTT. Protein product: CASSHLQGTEAFF.

This chain links TRBV5-1 with TRBJ2-5; D is perhaps TRBD2 (5 bases). Between the trimmed V and J ends, which lost 1 base and 0 bases, there was a span of 13 bases. The CDR3 spans 16 residues. CDR1 is SGHRS and CDR2 is YFSETQ in the germline V gene. In nucleotides, the CDR3 is TGCGCCAGCAGCTTGACACCCTCGGGGTACCAAGAGACCCAGTACTTC. Its translation is CASSLTPSGYQETQYF. The full variable domain, its missing parts supplied by reference TRBV5-1 and TRBJ2-5, is KAGVTQTPRYLIKTRGQQVTLSCSPISGHRSVSWYQQTPGQGLQFLFEYFSETQRNKGNFPGRFSGRQFSNSRSEMNVSTLELGDSALYLCASSLTPSGYQETQYFGPGTRLLVL.

CDR3 in amino acids: CASSFGQNNSPLHF. CDR3 DNA: TGTGCCAGCAGCTTTGGACAGAATAATTCACCCCTCCACTTT. The gene calls are TRBV12-1 and TRBJ1-6; the D call in the table, TRBD1, was not verified against the DNA. TRBV12-1 has pseudogene status. This CDR3 is built from 14 residues.

This chain connects TRBV9 to TRBJ2-5; the D is unclear. With 3 bases removed from V and 1 base from J, the gap between germline ends came to 16 bases. This CDR3 comprises 16 residues. Germline V CDR1 and CDR2: SGDLS, YYNGEE. CDR3 nucleotide sequence: TGTGCCAGCAGCGCTACGGCCGGTATAGTCCAAGAGACCCAGTACTTC. This encodes CASSATAGIVQETQYF.